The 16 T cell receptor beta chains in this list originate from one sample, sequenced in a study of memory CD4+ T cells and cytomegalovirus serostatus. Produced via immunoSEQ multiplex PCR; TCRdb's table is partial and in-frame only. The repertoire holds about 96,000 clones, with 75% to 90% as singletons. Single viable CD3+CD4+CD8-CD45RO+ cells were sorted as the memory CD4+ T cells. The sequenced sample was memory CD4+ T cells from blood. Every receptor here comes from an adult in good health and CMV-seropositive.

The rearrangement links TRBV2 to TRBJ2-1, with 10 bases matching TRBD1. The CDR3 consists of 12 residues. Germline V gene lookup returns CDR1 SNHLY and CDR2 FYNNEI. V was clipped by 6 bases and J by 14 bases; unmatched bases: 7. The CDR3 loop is CASSLAGTGEFF. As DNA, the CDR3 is TGTGCCAGCAGCTTGGCCGGGACAGGGGAGTTCTTC.

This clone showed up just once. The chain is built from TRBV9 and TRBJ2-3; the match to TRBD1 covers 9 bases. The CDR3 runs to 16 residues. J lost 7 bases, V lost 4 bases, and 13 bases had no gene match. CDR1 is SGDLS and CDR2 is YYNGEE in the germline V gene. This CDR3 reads CASSKAGDRVEYTQYF. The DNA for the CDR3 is TGTGCCAGCAGCAAGGCGGGGGACAGGGTTGAGTATACGCAGTATTTT.

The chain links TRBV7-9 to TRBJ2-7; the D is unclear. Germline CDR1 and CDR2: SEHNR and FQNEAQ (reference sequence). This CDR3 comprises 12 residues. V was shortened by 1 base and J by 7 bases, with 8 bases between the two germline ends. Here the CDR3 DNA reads TGTGCCAGCAGCTTAGAGGTAGGGGAGCAGTACTTC. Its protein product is CASSLEVGEQYF.

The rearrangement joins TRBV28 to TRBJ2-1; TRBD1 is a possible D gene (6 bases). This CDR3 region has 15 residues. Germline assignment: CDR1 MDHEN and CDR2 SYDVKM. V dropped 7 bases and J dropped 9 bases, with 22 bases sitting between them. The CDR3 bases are TGTGCCAGCACGTTCAGGGGCGGTGACCAAGGTGAGCAGTTCTTC. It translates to CASTFRGGDQGEQFF.

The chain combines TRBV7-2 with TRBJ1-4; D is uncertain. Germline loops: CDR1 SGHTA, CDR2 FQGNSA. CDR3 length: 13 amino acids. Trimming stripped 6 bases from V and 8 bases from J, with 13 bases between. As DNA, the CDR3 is TGTGCCAGCAGTCAGAACCCGAACGAAAAACTGTTTTTT. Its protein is CASSQNPNEKLFF.

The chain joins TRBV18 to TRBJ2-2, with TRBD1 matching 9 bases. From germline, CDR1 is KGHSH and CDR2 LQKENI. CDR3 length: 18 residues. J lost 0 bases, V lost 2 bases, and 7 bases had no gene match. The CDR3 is CASSPRDRDPSNTGELFF. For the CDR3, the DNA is TGTGCCAGCTCACCAAGGGACAGGGACCCCTCGAACACCGGGGAGCTGTTTTTT.

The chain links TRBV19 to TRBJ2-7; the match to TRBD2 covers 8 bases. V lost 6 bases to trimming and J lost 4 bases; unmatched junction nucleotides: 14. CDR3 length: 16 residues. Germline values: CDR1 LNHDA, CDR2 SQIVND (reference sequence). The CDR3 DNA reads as TGTGCCAGTAGCCAGAGCGGGAGTCGAGGGATTTACGAGCAGTACTTC. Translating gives CASSQSGSRGIYEQYF.

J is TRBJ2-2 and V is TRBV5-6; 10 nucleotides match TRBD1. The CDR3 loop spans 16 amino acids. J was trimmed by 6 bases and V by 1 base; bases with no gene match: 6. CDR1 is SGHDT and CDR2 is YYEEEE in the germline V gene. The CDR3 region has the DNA TGTGCCAGCAGCTTGCTAGGGACAGGGGTGGCCGGGGAGCTGTTTTTT. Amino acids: CASSLLGTGVAGELFF.

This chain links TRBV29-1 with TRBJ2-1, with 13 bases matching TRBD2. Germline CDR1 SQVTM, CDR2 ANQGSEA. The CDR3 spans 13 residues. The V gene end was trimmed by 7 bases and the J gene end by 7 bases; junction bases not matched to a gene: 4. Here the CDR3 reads CSGTSGSMNEQFF. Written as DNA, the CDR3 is TGCAGCGGGACTAGCGGGAGTATGAATGAGCAGTTCTTC.

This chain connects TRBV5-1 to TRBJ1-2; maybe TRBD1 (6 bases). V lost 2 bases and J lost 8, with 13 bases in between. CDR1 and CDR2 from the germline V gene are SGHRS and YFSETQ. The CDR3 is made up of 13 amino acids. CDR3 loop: CASSFQDREGYTF. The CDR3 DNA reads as TGCGCCAGCAGCTTCCAGGACAGAGAGGGCTACACCTTC.

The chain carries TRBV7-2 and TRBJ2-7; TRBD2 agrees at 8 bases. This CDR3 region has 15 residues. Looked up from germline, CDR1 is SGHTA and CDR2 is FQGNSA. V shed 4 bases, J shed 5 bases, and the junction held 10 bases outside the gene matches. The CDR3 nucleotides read TGTGCCAGCAGCTCTCCGGGCGGGAGGATCCACGAGCAGTACTTC. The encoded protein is CASSSPGGRIHEQYF.

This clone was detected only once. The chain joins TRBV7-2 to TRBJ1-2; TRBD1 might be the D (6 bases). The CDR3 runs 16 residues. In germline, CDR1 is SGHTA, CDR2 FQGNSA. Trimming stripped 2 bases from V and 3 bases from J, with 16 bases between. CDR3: CASSLSGSGVYYGYTF. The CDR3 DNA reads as TGTGCCAGCAGCTTATCCGGGTCAGGGGTATACTATGGCTACACCTTC.

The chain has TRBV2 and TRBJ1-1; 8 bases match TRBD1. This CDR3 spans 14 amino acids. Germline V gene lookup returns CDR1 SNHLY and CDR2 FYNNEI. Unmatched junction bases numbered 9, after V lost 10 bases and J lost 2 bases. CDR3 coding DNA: TGTGCCACCGCAAGACAGGGGTTTAACACTGAAGCTTTCTTT. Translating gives CATARQGFNTEAFF.

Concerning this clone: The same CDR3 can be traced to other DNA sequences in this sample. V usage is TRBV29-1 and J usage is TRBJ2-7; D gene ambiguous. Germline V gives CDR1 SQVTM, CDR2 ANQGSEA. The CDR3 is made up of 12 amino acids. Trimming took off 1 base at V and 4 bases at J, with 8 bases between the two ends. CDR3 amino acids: CSVEGSGYEQYF. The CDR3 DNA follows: TGCAGCGTTGAAGGGAGTGGGTACGAGCAGTACTTC.

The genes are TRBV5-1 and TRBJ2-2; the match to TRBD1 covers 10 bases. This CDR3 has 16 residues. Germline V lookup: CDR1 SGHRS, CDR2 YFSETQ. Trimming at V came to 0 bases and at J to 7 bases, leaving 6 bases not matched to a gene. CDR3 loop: CASSLEDRGAGGELFF. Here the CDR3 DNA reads TGCGCCAGCAGCTTGGAGGACAGGGGGGCTGGCGGGGAGCTGTTTTTT.

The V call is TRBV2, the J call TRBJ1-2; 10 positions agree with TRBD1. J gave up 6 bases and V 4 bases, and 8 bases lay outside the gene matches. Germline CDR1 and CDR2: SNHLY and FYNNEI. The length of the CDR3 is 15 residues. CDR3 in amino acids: CASSGDRGGGNGYTF. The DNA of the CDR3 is TGTGCCAGCAGTGGGGACAGGGGCGGCGGGAATGGCTACACCTTC.